Sequencing of this T cell receptor (beta chain) was carried out in a study of blood T cell repertoires in COVID-19. Study information: There were acute and convalescent COVID-19 samples, and they came from the United States, Italy and Spain. PBMCs, B-cell-depleted T cells, or T cells provided the cDNA or gDNA that made up the material.

Clinical history as reported by participants underpinned cohort assignment. Symptom resolution, clearance, or two negative PCRs marked the recovered donors of Cohort 3. Assay: immunoSEQ multiplex PCR; the TCRdb copy retains only in-frame clones and omits some. The sample lists about 220,000 clones, about 83% seen once, with 6.8% in the top ten. Germline V gives CDR1 SGHRS, CDR2 YFSETQ. This CDR3 comprises 13 residues. V trimming: 5 bases; J trimming: 10 bases; junction bases outside the gene matches: 9. The rearrangement joins TRBV5-1 to TRBJ2-1; 7 positions agree with TRBD1. Sequencing input: PBMCs or T cells enriched from blood (not recorded which). The sequence was collected from a woman in her thirties or forties who had recovered from COVID-19. CDR3 coding DNA: TGCGCCAGCAGAAGACAGGGCCTGGGAGAGCAGTTCTTC. Encoded protein: CASRRQGLGEQFF.